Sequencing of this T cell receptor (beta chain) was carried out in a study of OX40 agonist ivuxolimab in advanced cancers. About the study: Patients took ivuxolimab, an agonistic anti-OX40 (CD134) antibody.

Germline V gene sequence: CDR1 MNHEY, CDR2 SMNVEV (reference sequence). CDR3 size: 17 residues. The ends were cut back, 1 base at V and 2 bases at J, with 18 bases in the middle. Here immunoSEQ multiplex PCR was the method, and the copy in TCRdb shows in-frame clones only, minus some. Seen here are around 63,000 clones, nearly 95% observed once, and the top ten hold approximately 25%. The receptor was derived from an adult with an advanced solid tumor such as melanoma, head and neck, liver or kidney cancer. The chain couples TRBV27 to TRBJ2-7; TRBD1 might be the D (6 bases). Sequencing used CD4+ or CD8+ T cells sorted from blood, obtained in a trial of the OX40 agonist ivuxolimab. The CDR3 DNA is TGTGCCAGCAGTTTATACGCCCCCCATGGGGGCCCCTACGAGCAGTACTTC. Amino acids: CASSLYAPHGGPYEQYF.